The present entry profiles one T cell receptor beta chain with its context. The source of the sample is a study of blood T cell repertoires in COVID-19. Study-wide background: Specimens from acute and convalescent COVID-19 originated in the United States, Italy and Spain. Nucleic acid was either cDNA or gDNA, and it came from T cells, B-cell-depleted T cells, or PBMCs.

Trimming took 1 base from V and 3 from J, leaving 7 bases between them. The length of the CDR3 is 13 residues. From germline, CDR1 is SGHAT and CDR2 FQNNGV. Original data processing: Estimation of nucleated cell counts was performed using reference gene primer amplification. Sequencing used immunoSEQ multiplex PCR; TCRdb keeps in-frame clones, though not all of them. D and trimming come from the DNA, and the V and J calls and clone size come from that table. The data contain some 150,000 clones, around 87% of them seen just once; the ten biggest clones take up under 6.5%. The chain uses TRBV11-2 and TRBJ2-7; D is uncertain. The TCR was taken from a human donor in a cohort sampled during active COVID-19. Source material: peripheral blood. The DNA for the CDR3 is TGTGCCAGCAGCTTAGTCCAGAACTACGAGCAGTACTTC. Its protein product is CASSLVQNYEQYF. Supplemented by reference TRBV11-2 and TRBJ2-7, the full variable domain reads EAGVAQSPRYKIIEKRQSVAFWCNPISGHATLYWYQQILGQGPKLLIQFQNNGVVDDSQLPKDRFSAERLKGVDSTLKIQPAKLEDSAVYLCASSLVQNYEQYFGPGTRLTVT.